This passage covers 3 T cell receptor beta chains from one sample sequenced in a study of blood T cell repertoires in COVID-19. Assay used: immunoSEQ multiplex PCR; TCRdb lists only in-frame clones, some missing. The sample lists 220,000 or so clones, 84% seen once, with just under 20% in the top ten. The material sequenced was peripheral blood. The receptors come from a young man with active or convalescent COVID-19.

The V call is TRBV5-1, the J call TRBJ2-7, with 10 bases that match TRBD1. The CDR3 covers 16 residues. The germline gives CDR1 SGHRS, CDR2 YFSETQ. Trimming at V came to 2 bases and at J to 2 bases, leaving 7 bases not matched to a gene. In DNA form, the CDR3 reads TGCGCCAGCAGCTTCCCGACAGGGGGCCATCCCTACGAGCAGTACTTC. Protein sequence: CASSFPTGGHPYEQYF.

The rearrangement links TRBV28 to TRBJ2-6; no clear D. Deletions cut 3 bases from V and 0 bases from J, with 6 bases between. Germline CDR1 MDHEN, CDR2 SYDVKM. The length of the CDR3 is 15 residues. CDR3 in DNA: TGTGCCAGCAGTTTTGTCGGCTCTGGGGCCAACGTCCTGACTTTC. Translated, it gives CASSFVGSGANVLTF.

The V and J genes are TRBV11-2 and TRBJ1-3; 7 bases map to TRBD1. The V gene end was trimmed by 4 bases and the J gene end by 4 bases; junction bases not matched to a gene: 4. Germline assignment: CDR1 SGHAT and CDR2 FQNNGV. This CDR3 has 14 amino acids. Written as DNA, the CDR3 is TGTGCCAGCAGCTCAAGGGGGCTCGGAAACACCATATATTTT. Amino acid sequence: CASSSRGLGNTIYF.